Shown below are 12 T cell receptor beta chains from a single sample sequenced in a study of T-cell reconstitution after alpha-beta-depleted transplantation in children. Construction of the TCRbeta library involved unique molecular identifiers. TCRdb reanalysed the PCR reads using MiXCR and keeps one entry per CDR3 protein. The data show fewer than 350,000 distinct CDR3 sequences, with roughly a tenth seen just once and over 6% held by the top ten. Sequences were derived from PBMCs, sampled before TCRalphabeta/CD19-depleted stem cell transplant. These TCRs come from a boy younger than two with acute myeloid leukemia, due to receive a stem cell transplant.

As regards this clonotype: A much larger clone is a single base away; this may be a read error. The gene calls are TRBV7-6 and TRBJ2-7; 7 positions agree with TRBD1. The CDR3 length is 16 residues. The ends lost 0 bases at V and 0 bases at J; junction bases unmatched: 5. Germline CDR1 and CDR2: SGHVS and FNYEAQ. The CDR3: CASSLATGPLSYEQYF. CDR3 nucleotide sequence: TGTGCCAGCAGCTTAGCGACAGGGCCCCTCTCCTACGAGCAGTACTTC.

Only a few counts were recorded for this clonotype. The CDR3 sequence is CASSRGQPNQPQHF. The CDR3 DNA reads as TGTGCCAGCAGCCGAGGACAGCCCAATCAGCCCCAGCATTTT. The rearrangement links TRBV12-3 or TRBV12-4 to TRBJ1-5; TRBD1 might be the D (6 bases). The CDR3 spans 14 residues. V was shortened by 6 bases and J by 3 bases, with 12 bases between the two germline ends.

In its sample, this clonotype was seen many times. The genes are TRBV28 and TRBJ1-2, with D possibly TRBD1 on 6 matching bases. Germline CDR1 MDHEN, CDR2 SYDVKM. The CDR3 length is 15 residues. V was clipped by 6 bases and J by 8 bases, with 22 bases between them. CDR3 sequence reads: CASSLGATGKDGYTF. The CDR3 nucleotides are TGTGCCAGCAGCCTCGGCGCAACAGGGAAGGACGGCTACACCTTC.

This clonotype was seen at least ten times. The V gene is TRBV5-1, the J gene TRBJ1-4; D perhaps matches TRBD1 (6 bases). The CDR3 contains 15 residues. The germline gives CDR1 SGHRS, CDR2 YFSETQ. V shed 1 base and J shed 2 bases, with 9 bases lying between them. The CDR3 bases are TGCGCCAGCAGCTTGCGAACAGGGACTAATGAAAAACTGTTTTTT. Protein: CASSLRTGTNEKLFF.

This clonotype was picked up a small number of times. The chain uses TRBV24-1 and TRBJ1-2; no clear D. Germline V gene sequence: CDR1 KGHDR, CDR2 SFDVKD. V lost 4 bases and J lost 6, with 20 bases in between. This CDR3 is 16 amino acids long. CDR3 amino acids: CATSENPAGGPNGYTF. The CDR3 DNA is TGTGCCACCAGTGAAAACCCGGCGGGAGGACCCAATGGCTACACCTTC.

This clonotype was found many times. The chain has TRBV28 and TRBJ1-2, with D perhaps matching TRBD1 (5 bases). Deletions cut 2 bases from V and 4 bases from J, with 20 bases between. CDR1 is MDHEN and CDR2 is SYDVKM in the germline V gene. There are 17 residues in the CDR3. The DNA for the CDR3 is TGTGCCAGCAGTTTAATTTCTAACGCGAGACAGCCCTATGGCTACACCTTC. It translates to CASSLISNARQPYGYTF.

In this sample, this clonotype turned up many times. The chain employs TRBV25-1 and TRBJ2-5, with D perhaps TRBD1 or TRBD2 (5 bases each). Germline assignment: CDR1 MGHDK and CDR2 SYGVNS. V shed 11 bases and J shed 5 bases, with 15 bases lying between them. This CDR3 contains 12 residues. DNA of the CDR3: TGTGCCGTGTCCGGGGCAGGGGAGACCCAGTACTTC. Protein product: CAVSGAGETQYF.

There are many counts of this clonotype. The genes are TRBV21-1 and TRBJ1-3; the DNA was not used to check the table's D call, TRBD1. TRBV21-1 is a listed pseudogene. This CDR3 contains 15 residues. CDR3 coding DNA: TGTGCCAGCAGCGCCCGGGACGGTGCCTCAAACACCATATATTTT. Amino acid sequence: CASSARDGASNTIYF.

The chain has TRBV19 and TRBJ2-3; D is undetermined. The CDR3 spans 13 residues. Germline assignment: CDR1 LNHDA and CDR2 SQIVND (reference sequence). V was trimmed by 6 bases and J by 10 bases, leaving 17 bases between them. CDR3 residues: CASSVLGSAAQYF. Here the CDR3 DNA reads TGTGCCAGTAGCGTCTTGGGGTCCGCGGCGCAGTATTTT.

This clonotype was seen more than once but under ten times. This chain uses TRBV11-1 with TRBJ2-6, with D maybe TRBD1 (6 bases). This CDR3 is 19 amino acids long. Per germline, CDR1 SGHAT and CDR2 FQDESV (reference sequence). V shed 5 bases and J shed 0 bases, with 20 bases lying between them. CDR3 coding DNA: TGTGCCAGCAGCCCTATGACAGGATATCCTAACTCTGGGGCCAACGTCCTGACTTTC. It specifies CASSPMTGYPNSGANVLTF.

This clonotype showed up many times. The junction does not match germline at one end; this may be a read error. The V and J genes are TRBV28 and TRBJ2-1, with 12 bases matching TRBD1. This CDR3 has 11 amino acids. Germline V CDR1 and CDR2: MDHEN, SYDVKM. The CDR3 reads CASRGQGARVF. CDR3 nucleotide sequence: TGTGCCAGCAGGGGACAGGGGGCGAGGGTCTTC.

This clonotype was found many times. The genes are TRBV2 and TRBJ1-2; D is possibly TRBD1 (6 bases). V lost 7 bases, J lost 3 bases, and 18 bases lay in between. Germline loops: CDR1 SNHLY, CDR2 FYNNEI. The CDR3 has 15 amino acids. CDR3 loop: CASTQSGGADYGYTF. In DNA, the CDR3 is TGTGCCAGCACCCAATCGGGGGGCGCTGACTATGGCTACACCTTC.